These 16 T cell receptor beta chains came from one sample sequenced in a study of blood T cell repertoires in COVID-19. Only in-frame clones appear in the TCRdb table, and some are missing; sequencing was by immunoSEQ multiplex PCR. The sample lists roughly 200,000 clones, 85% to 90% occurring once. The specimen sequenced was peripheral blood. The receptors originated from a man of 80 years or more with acute or convalescent COVID-19.

The rearrangement uses TRBV10-3 and TRBJ1-1; D is unclear. The ends were cut back, 3 bases at V and 1 base at J, with 6 bases in the middle. There are 13 residues in the CDR3. The germline gives CDR1 ENHRY, CDR2 SYGVKD. The CDR3 protein is CAISEHQNTEAFF. The CDR3 nucleotides are TGTGCCATCAGTGAACACCAGAACACTGAAGCTTTCTTT.

This clone was counted a single time. The chain combines TRBV18 with TRBJ2-7; tentatively, D is TRBD2 (8 bases). Germline V gene sequence: CDR1 KGHSH, CDR2 LQKENI. Trimming shortened V by 3 bases and J by 2 bases, and 35 bases separated the two germline ends. The CDR3 has 22 residues. CDR3 sequence reads: CASSPVGSRQGPTSVTTYEQYV. CDR3 nucleotides: TGTGCCAGCTCACCGGTGGGCAGCCGACAGGGTCCGACTAGCGTGACGACCTACGAGCAGTACGTC.

This clone was seen a single time. V is TRBV7-2 and J is TRBJ2-1, with 14 bases that match TRBD2. The CDR3 sequence is 17 residues long. Germline loops: CDR1 SGHTA, CDR2 FQGNSA. The ends lost 4 bases at V and 2 bases at J; junction bases unmatched: 4. The CDR3 loop reads CASSSLTSGRAYNEQFF. As DNA, the CDR3 is TGTGCCAGCAGCTCTCTGACTAGCGGGAGGGCCTACAATGAGCAGTTCTTC.

The J gene is TRBJ1-2, the V gene TRBV27, with 8 positions matching TRBD1. Germline V lookup: CDR1 MNHEY, CDR2 SMNVEV (reference sequence). This CDR3 has 16 residues. The ends lost 1 base at V and 6 bases at J; junction bases unmatched: 10. This CDR3 reads CASSLFPPGGEDGYTF. DNA of the CDR3: TGTGCCAGCAGTTTATTCCCGCCAGGGGGCGAGGATGGCTACACCTTC.

The chain employs TRBV13 and TRBJ2-4; 13 nucleotides agree with TRBD2. The J segment lost 2 bases and the V segment lost 5 bases, leaving 15 bases of the junction unmatched. The CDR3 runs 20 residues. Germline CDR1 is PRHDT and CDR2 is FYEKMQ (reference sequence). The CDR3 sequence is CASSLGSGTSGKGTKNIQYF. DNA for the CDR3: TGTGCCAGCAGCCTTGGGTCGGGGACTAGCGGGAAGGGGACCAAAAACATTCAGTACTTC.

V usage is TRBV7-2 and J usage is TRBJ2-7, with a weak D call TRBD1 (5 bases). The CDR3 has 15 amino acids. Trimming cost V 2 bases and J 2 bases, with 13 bases left between them. Per the germline V gene, CDR1 is SGHTA and CDR2 is FQGNSA. The DNA of the CDR3 is TGTGCCAGCAGCTTATGGGGCAGCTCCACCTACGAGCAGTACTTC. As protein: CASSLWGSSTYEQYF. The full variable domain, its missing parts supplied by reference TRBV7-2 and TRBJ2-7, is GAGVSQSPSNKVTEKGKDVELRCDPISGHTALYWYRQSLGQGLEFLIYFQGNSAPDKSGLPSDRFSAERTGGSVSTLTIQRTQQEDSAVYLCASSLWGSSTYEQYFGPGTRLTVT.

The V call is TRBV6-2 or TRBV6-3, the J call TRBJ1-4; 8 nucleotides match TRBD1. CDR1 MNHEY and CDR2 SVGEGT come from the germline V gene. V dropped 2 bases and J dropped 3; count of bases not matched to a gene: 2. The CDR3 totals 15 residues. As DNA, the CDR3 is TGTGCCAGCAGTTACCAGGGACAGGCTAATGAAAAACTGTTTTTT. Amino acids: CASSYQGQANEKLFF.

V is TRBV21-1 and J is TRBJ1-5. TRBV21-1 represents a pseudogene. The CDR3 length is 15 residues. CDR3 protein: CASSIRGYSNQPQHF. DNA for the CDR3: TGTGCCAGCAGCATCCGGGGGTATAGCAATCAGCCCCAGCATTTT.

This chain connects TRBV19 to TRBJ1-2, with TRBD1 as a possible D gene (5 bases). CDR1 and CDR2 from the germline V gene are LNHDA and SQIVND (reference sequence). This CDR3 contains 14 residues. The V and J ends lost 6 bases and 4 bases respectively, with 15 bases between them. The chain's CDR3 is CASRSAEGPYGYTF. The CDR3, as DNA: TGTGCCAGTAGAAGTGCGGAGGGGCCCTATGGCTACACCTTC.

The chain links TRBV12-3 or TRBV12-4 to TRBJ1-1; tentatively, D is TRBD1 (5 bases). The CDR3 has 13 amino acids. The V end lost 0 bases, the J end lost 5 bases, and 7 bases lay between the germline ends. The CDR3 nucleotides read TGTGCCAGCAGTTTAGCAGGGACTACTGAAGCTTTCTTT. Its translation: CASSLAGTTEAFF.

A remark on this clone: The same CDR3 can be traced to other DNA sequences in this sample. The chain combines TRBV7-2 with TRBJ1-5, with 7 bases lining up with TRBD1. The V gene's germline CDR1 is SGHTA and CDR2 FQGNSA. This CDR3 comprises 15 residues. Trimming at V came to 5 bases and at J to 2 bases, leaving 6 bases not matched to a gene. CDR3: CASSLTGLGNQPQHF. As DNA, the CDR3 is TGTGCCAGCAGCCTGACAGGGTTGGGCAATCAGCCCCAGCATTTT.

This sequence joins TRBV27 and TRBJ1-5; 9 bases fit TRBD1. The V gene end was trimmed by 6 bases and the J gene end by 0 bases; junction bases not matched to a gene: 9. The length of the CDR3 is 17 residues. Germline lookup yields CDR1 MNHEY and CDR2 SMNVEV (reference sequence). The CDR3 region is CASSPGTGLYSNQPQHF. The CDR3 coding sequence is TGTGCCAGCAGCCCCGGGACAGGGTTATATAGCAATCAGCCCCAGCATTTT.

This sequence joins TRBV11-3 and TRBJ2-3; D is uncertain. Between the trimmed V and J ends, which lost 4 bases and 1 base, there was a span of 9 bases. Germline loops: CDR1 SGHNT, CDR2 YENEEA. CDR3 length equals 14 residues. The CDR3 DNA follows: TGTGCCAGCAGCTCAAGAACTGGCACAGATACGCAGTATTTT. It translates to CASSSRTGTDTQYF.

The CDR3 coding sequence is TGTGCCAGCAGGGACAGGGGGACTGGGGCCAACGTCCTGACTTTC. Residues: CASRDRGTGANVLTF. The V and J genes are TRBV5-6 and TRBJ2-6; TRBD1 matches 10 bases. This CDR3 is built from 15 residues. CDR1 is SGHDT and CDR2 is YYEEEE in the germline V gene. J was trimmed by 2 bases and V by 5 bases; bases with no gene match: 1.

J is TRBJ1-2 and V is TRBV6-6; TRBD1 is a possible D gene (6 bases). The CDR3 is made up of 15 amino acids. Germline V CDR1 and CDR2: MNHNY, SVGAGI (reference sequence). The germline V and J ends were trimmed by 0 bases and 8 bases, with 16 bases remaining between them. CDR3 residues: CASSYSNTGLGGYTF. The CDR3 DNA is TGTGCCAGCAGTTACTCGAACACAGGGCTCGGGGGCTACACCTTC.

The chain joins TRBV27 to TRBJ2-3, with a weak D call TRBD1 (5 bases). The CDR3 extends over 16 amino acids. Germline values: CDR1 MNHEY, CDR2 SMNVEV (reference sequence). Trimming cost V 6 bases and J 2 bases, with 18 bases left between them. The CDR3 is CASSNRSPGSTDTQYF. CDR3 coding DNA: TGTGCCAGCAGCAACCGCTCCCCAGGGTCCACAGATACGCAGTATTTT.